The present TCR beta chain was sequenced within a study of T-cell reconstitution after alpha-beta-depleted transplantation in children. This clonotype showed up just a few times. Its target is not known. Germline trimming cut 3 bases from V and 3 bases from J; bases unmatched to any gene: 7. The germline CDR1 and CDR2 sequences are KGHSH and LQKENI. This CDR3 is built from 16 residues. Preparation of the TCRbeta library involved a method that used unique molecular identifiers. TCRdb reprocessed the PCR reads with MiXCR, giving one entry per CDR3 protein. The data contain 700,000 to 850,000 distinct CDR3 sequences, 15% to 20% of them singletons. The study's findings and limits: From surviving recipient T cells and thymic progenitors came the high day-60 TCRbeta diversity observed in some patients.

Sequenced here: PBMCs, mostly from graft donor cells, sampled 360 days after TCRalphabeta/CD19-depleted stem cell transplant. This clonotype originated in a male patient under 18 who had a stem cell transplant for acute lymphoblastic leukemia, so the T cells may come from the graft donor. The V gene is TRBV18, the J gene TRBJ2-1, with TRBD1 matching over 8 bases. The CDR3 region is CASSPQGAGGYNEQFF. In DNA, the CDR3 is TGTGCCAGCTCACCGCAGGGGGCGGGTGGCTACAATGAGCAGTTCTTC.